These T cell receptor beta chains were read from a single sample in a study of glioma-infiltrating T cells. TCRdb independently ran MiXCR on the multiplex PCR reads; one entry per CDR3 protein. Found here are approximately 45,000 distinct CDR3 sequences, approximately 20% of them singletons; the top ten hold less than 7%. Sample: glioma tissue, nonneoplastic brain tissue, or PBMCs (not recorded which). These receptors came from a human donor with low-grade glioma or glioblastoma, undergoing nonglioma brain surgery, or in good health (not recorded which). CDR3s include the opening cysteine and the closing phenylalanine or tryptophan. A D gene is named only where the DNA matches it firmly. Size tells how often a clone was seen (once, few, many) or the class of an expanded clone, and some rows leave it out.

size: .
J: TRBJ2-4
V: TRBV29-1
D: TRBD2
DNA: TGCAGCGTTGAAGATCTAAGGCTAGCGGACAAAAACATTCAGTACTTC
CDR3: CSVEDLRLADKNIQYF

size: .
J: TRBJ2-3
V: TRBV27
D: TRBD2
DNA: TGTGCCAGCTGCTGGACTAGCGGCACAGATACGCAGTATTTT
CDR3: CASCWTSGTDTQYF

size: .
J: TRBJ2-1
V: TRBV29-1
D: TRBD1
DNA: TGCAGCGAATCAGCAGGGGGTTCCACCTACAATGAGCAGTTCTTC
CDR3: CSESAGGSTYNEQFF

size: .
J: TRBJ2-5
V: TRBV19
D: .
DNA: TGTGCCAGTAGTATGACAGGCGACCTCCAAGAGACCCAGTACTTC
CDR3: CASSMTGDLQETQYF

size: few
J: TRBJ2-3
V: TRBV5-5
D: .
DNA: TGTGCCAGCAGCAACAGGGTCCGCACAGATACGCAGTATTTT
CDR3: CASSNRVRTDTQYF

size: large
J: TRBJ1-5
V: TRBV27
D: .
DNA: TGTGCCAGCAGTTCTCAAGGCTGGTACGGCAATCAGCCCCAGCATTTT
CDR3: CASSSQGWYGNQPQHF

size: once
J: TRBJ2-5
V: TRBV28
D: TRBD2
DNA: TGTGCCAGCAGTTCTCAGGAACTAGCGGGCGCCCAGTACTTC
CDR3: CASSSQELAGAQYF

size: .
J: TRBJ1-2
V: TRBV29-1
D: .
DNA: TGCAGCGTTGAAGACTCCCCCTATGGCCACACCTTC
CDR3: CSVEDSPYGHTF

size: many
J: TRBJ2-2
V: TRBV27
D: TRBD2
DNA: TGTGCCAGCAGTTTATACCCGTGGGGGGGCGGGGAGCTGTTTTTT
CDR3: CASSLYPWGGGELFF

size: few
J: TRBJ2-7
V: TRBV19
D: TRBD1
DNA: TGTGCCAGTAGTCCCACCGGGACAGGGGCCAACGAGCAGTACTTC
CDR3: CASSPTGTGANEQYF

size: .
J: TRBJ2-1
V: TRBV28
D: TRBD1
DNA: TGTGCCAGCAAGCCCGGGACAGGGCCCAATGAGCAGTTCTTC
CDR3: CASKPGTGPNEQFF

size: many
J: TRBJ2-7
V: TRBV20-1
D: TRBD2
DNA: TGCAGTGCTAGAGATCCTAAGGCGGGAGGGCCGAAGTACGAGCAGTACTTC
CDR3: CSARDPKAGGPKYEQYF

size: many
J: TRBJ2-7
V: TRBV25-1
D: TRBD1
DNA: TGTGCCAGCAGGGGACAGGGCGTGTACGAGCAGTACTTC
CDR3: CASRGQGVYEQYF

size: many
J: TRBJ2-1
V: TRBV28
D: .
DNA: TGTGCCAGTAGGGGGAATGAGCAGTTCTTC
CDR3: CASRGNEQFF

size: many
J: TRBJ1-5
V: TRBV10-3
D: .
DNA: TGTGCCATCAGTGAGTCGGGGGGGTTCGGCAATCAGCCCCAGCATTTT
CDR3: CAISESGGFGNQPQHF

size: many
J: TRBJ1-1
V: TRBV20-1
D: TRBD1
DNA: TGCAGTGCTAGGTCGGCAGGGGGGATGAACACTGAAGCTTTCTTT
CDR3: CSARSAGGMNTEAFF

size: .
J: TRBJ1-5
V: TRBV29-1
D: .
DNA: TGCAGCGTTGAAGTCGGACTAAATCAGCCCCAGCATTTT
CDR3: CSVEVGLNQPQHF

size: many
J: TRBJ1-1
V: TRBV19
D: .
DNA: TGTGCCAGCTCTCCCCGGGGACCGAACACTGAAGCTTTCTTT
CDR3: CASSPRGPNTEAFF

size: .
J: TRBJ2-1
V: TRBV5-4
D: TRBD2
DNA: TGTGCCAGCAGCTTGGGTAGCGGGGTATACAATGAGCAGTTCTTC
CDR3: CASSLGSGVYNEQFF

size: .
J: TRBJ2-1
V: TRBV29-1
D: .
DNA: TGCAGCGCGGACGGCCACTGGGATATAAATGAGCAGTTCTTC
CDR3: CSADGHWDINEQFF

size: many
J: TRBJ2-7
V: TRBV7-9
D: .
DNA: TGTGCCAGCAGCACAGAGGTACTTCCCTACGAGCAGTACTTC
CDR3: CASSTEVLPYEQYF

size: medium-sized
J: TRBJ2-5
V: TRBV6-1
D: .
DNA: TGTGCCAGCAGTGAAGCGGCCCGGGGGCGCATTCTGGAGACCCAGTACTTC
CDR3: CASSEAARGRILETQYF

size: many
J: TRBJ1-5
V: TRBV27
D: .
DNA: TGTGCCAGCAGTTTATTGGGGGGGGACACAGAGCAGGGTCAGCCCCAGCATTTT
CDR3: CASSLLGGDTEQGQPQHF

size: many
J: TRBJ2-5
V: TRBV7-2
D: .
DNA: TGTGCCAGCAGCGACCGACTGAGGGGAGAGACCCAGTACTTC
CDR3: CASSDRLRGETQYF

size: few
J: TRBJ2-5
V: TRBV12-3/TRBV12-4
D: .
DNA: TGTGCCAGCAGTTCCCCGGGACGCCCTCCAGGGACCCAGTACTTC
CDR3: CASSSPGRPPGTQYF

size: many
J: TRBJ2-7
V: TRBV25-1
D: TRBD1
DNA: TGTGCCAGCAGTGATTGGGACAGGGGTTCGGACGAGCAGTACTTC
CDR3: CASSDWDRGSDEQYF

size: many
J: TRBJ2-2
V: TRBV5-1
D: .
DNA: TGCGCCAGCAGCTTGGGACACACCGGGGAGCTGTTTTTT
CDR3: CASSLGHTGELFF

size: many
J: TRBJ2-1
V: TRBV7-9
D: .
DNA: TGTGCCAGCAGCCCTCGATCGACAGAGAGCTCCTACAATGAGCAGTTCTTC
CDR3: CASSPRSTESSYNEQFF

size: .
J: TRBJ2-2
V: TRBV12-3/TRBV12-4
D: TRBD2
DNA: TGTGCCAGCATCGTCAGCGGGAGGGACACCGGGGAGCTGTTTTTT
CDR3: CASIVSGRDTGELFF

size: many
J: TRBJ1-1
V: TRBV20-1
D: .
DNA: TGCAGTGCTAGAGAGGGGGCCCGGGACGAAGCTTTCTTT
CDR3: CSAREGARDEAFF

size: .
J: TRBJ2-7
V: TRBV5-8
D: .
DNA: TGTGCCAGCAGCGCACGGACAGTGGGCTCCTACGAGCAGTACTTC
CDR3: CASSARTVGSYEQYF

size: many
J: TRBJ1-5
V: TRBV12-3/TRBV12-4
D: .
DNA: TGTGCCAGCAGTTTAGGGGCAGGATATAGCAATCAGCCCCAGCATTTT
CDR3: CASSLGAGYSNQPQHF

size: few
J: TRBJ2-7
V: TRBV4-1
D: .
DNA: TGCGCCAGCAGCCAAGAGGTGAGGGCCTACGAGCAGTACTTC
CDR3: CASSQEVRAYEQYF

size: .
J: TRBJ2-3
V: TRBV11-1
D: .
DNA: TGTGCCAGCAGCTCAGATACAGATACGCAGTATTTT
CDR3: CASSSDTDTQYF

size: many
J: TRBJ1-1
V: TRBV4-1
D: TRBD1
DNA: TGCGCCAGCAGCCAAGAGGGGGACAGGGCTTATACTGAAGCTTTCTTT
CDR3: CASSQEGDRAYTEAFF

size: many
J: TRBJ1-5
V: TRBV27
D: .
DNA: TGTGCCAGCAGCCGTATCGAAGGAAGTCGGTCCCAGCATTTT
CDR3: CASSRIEGSRSQHF

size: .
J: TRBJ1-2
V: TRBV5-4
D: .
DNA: TGTGCCAGCAGCACCCAAAAGGGGGACCCTTATGGCCACACCTTC
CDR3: CASSTQKGDPYGHTF

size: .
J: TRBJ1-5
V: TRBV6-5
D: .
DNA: TGTGCCAGCATCAGGACGCTAGGCAATCAGCCCCAGCATTTC
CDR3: CASIRTLGNQPQHF

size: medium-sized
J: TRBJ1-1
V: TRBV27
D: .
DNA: TGTGCCAGCAGTTTTTTTGGGATGAACACTGAAGCTTTCTTT
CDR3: CASSFFGMNTEAFF

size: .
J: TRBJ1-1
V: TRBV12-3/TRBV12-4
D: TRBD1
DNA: TGTGCCAGCAGTTTAGGGGGACAGGGTACGAACACTGAAGCTTTCTTT
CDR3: CASSLGGQGTNTEAFF

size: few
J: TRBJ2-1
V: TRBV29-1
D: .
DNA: TGCAGCGTTGAAGGTCCGATGGGGTGGGAGCAGTTCTTC
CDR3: CSVEGPMGWEQFF

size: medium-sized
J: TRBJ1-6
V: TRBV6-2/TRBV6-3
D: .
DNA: TGTGCCAGCAGTTACGAGAATTCACCCCTCCACTTT
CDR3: CASSYENSPLHF

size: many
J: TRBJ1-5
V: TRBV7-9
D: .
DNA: TGTGCCAGCAGCTACCCAGATCAGCCCCAGCATTTT
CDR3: CASSYPDQPQHF

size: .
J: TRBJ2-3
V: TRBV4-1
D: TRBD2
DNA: TGCGCCAGCAGCCAAAGACTAGCCACAGATACGCAGTATTTT
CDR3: CASSQRLATDTQYF

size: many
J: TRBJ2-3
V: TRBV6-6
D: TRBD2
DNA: TGTGCCAGCAGTTACCATAGCGGGAGGCTAGGAGGTCCAAGCACAGATACGCAGTATTTT
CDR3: CASSYHSGRLGGPSTDTQYF

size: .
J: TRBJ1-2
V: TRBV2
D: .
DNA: TGTGCCAGCAGTGAAGATACAGGCATTGCTAACTATGGCTACACCTTC
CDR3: CASSEDTGIANYGYTF

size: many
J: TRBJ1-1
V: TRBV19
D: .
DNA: TGTGCCAGTAGTATCCGATCGGAGGTACTGGGTGAAGCTTTCTTT
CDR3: CASSIRSEVLGEAFF

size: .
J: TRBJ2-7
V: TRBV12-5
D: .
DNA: TGTGCTAGTGGTTTGGTACAGGGAATCCACGAGCAGTACTTC
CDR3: CASGLVQGIHEQYF

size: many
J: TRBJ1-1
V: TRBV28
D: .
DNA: TGTGCCAGCAGTTTCCTCGGGGTGGGGGACACTGAAGCTTTCTTT
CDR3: CASSFLGVGDTEAFF

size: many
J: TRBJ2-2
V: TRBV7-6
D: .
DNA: TGTGCCAGCAGCTTCTCCACCCGGACCGGGGAGCTGTTTTTT
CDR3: CASSFSTRTGELFF

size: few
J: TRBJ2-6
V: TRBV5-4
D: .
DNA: TGTGCCAGCAGCTTGGCGGGGGCAGGGGCCAACGTCCTGACTTTC
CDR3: CASSLAGAGANVLTF

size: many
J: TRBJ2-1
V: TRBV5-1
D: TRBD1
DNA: TGCGCCAGCAGCTTGTCGGGACAGTTAGGCAATGAGCAGTTCTTC
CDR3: CASSLSGQLGNEQFF

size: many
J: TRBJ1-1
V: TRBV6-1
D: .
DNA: TGTGCCGGGGGCAGGACACGGGAAACGGGAGAAGCTTTCTTT
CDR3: CAGGRTRETGEAFF

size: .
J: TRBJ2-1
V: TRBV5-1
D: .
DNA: TGCGCCAGCAGCCCCGCGGACCGGACTATGAATGAGCAGTTCTTC
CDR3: CASSPADRTMNEQFF

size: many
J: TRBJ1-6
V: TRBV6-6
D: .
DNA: TGTGCCAGCAGTTACCCCGCCGGGGCGGGATCACCCCTCCACTTT
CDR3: CASSYPAGAGSPLHF

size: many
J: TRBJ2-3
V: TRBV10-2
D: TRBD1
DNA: TGCGCCAGCAGAGTGGGACAGGGAAGCGCAGATACGCAGTATTTT
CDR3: CASRVGQGSADTQYF

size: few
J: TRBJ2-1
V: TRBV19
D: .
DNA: TGTGCCAGTAGTAGGGCAACAAGCTCCTACAATGAGCAGTTCTTC
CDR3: CASSRATSSYNEQFF

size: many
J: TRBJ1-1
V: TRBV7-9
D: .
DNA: TGTGCCAGCAGCTCGCCGGGACTCAGATCTGAAGCTTTCTTT
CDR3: CASSSPGLRSEAFF

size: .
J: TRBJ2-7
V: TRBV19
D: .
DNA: TGTGCCAGTAGTATAAGCAGTTTCGAAGAGCAGTACTTC
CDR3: CASSISSFEEQYF

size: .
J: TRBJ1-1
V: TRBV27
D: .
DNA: TGTGCCAGCAGTTTATTAGCTGAAGGTACTGAAGCTTTCTTT
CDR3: CASSLLAEGTEAFF